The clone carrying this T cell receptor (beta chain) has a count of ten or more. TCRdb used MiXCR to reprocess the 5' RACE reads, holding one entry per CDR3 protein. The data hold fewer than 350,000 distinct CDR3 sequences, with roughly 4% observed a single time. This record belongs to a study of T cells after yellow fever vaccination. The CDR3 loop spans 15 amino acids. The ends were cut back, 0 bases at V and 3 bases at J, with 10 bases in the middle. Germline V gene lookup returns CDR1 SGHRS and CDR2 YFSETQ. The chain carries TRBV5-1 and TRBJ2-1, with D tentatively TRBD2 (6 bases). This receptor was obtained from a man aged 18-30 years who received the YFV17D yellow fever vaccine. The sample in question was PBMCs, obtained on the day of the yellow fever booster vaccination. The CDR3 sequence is CASSLGLGYYNEQFF. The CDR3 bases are TGCGCCAGCAGCTTGGGACTAGGTTACTACAATGAGCAGTTCTTC.